One sample yielded the 9 T cell receptor beta chains listed below, sequenced in a study of early T cells in non-severe SARS-CoV-2 infection. TCRdb passed the 5' RACE reads through MiXCR, listing each CDR3 protein once. The table has some 40,000 distinct CDR3 sequences, 3.9% seen once. The sequenced material came from whole blood. These receptors originate from an adult who was a healthcare worker with PCR-confirmed SARS-CoV-2 infection or an uninfected control (not recorded which).

This clonotype was seen a few times. V gene TRBV6-1 combines with J gene TRBJ2-5; possibly TRBD1 or TRBD2 for D (5 bases each). Germline CDR1 reads MNHNS; CDR2 reads SASEGT. The CDR3 extends over 14 amino acids. V was trimmed by 6 bases and J by 4 bases, leaving 15 bases between them. The CDR3 DNA follows: TGTGCCAGCAGAGGTTGGGGACCTTTAGAGACCCAGTACTTC. This codes for CASRGWGPLETQYF.

The rearrangement links TRBV7-2 to TRBJ2-2; D not certain. V was shortened by 1 base and J by 1 base, with 13 bases between the two germline ends. The germline gives CDR1 SGHTA, CDR2 FQGNSA. CDR3 length equals 17 residues. The DNA for the CDR3 is TGTGCCAGCAGCTTAGGAGTTCTTCTTCAGAACACCGGGGAGCTGTTTTTT. Translated: CASSLGVLLQNTGELFF.

Ten or more counts support this clonotype. The chain carries TRBV27 and TRBJ1-1; possibly TRBD1 for D (5 bases). CDR1 and CDR2 (germline): MNHEY, SMNVEV (reference sequence). Trimming shortened V by 6 bases and J by 1 base, and 18 bases separated the two germline ends. This CDR3 contains 16 residues. The CDR3 bases are TGTGCCAGCAGCAAACTACCCGGTGGGGGGAACACTGAAGCTTTCTTT. Residues: CASSKLPGGGNTEAFF.

This clonotype showed up many times. J is TRBJ2-1 and V is TRBV11-2; unclear D gene. The CDR3 contains 13 residues. Germline CDR1 and CDR2: SGHAT and FQNNGV. V was shortened by 0 bases and J by 8 bases, with 8 bases between the two germline ends. CDR3 coding DNA: TGTGCCAGCAGCTTAGACCCGAATGATGAGCAGTTCTTC. Its protein product is CASSLDPNDEQFF.

This rearrangement joins TRBV6-5 to TRBJ2-3; TRBD2 agrees at 10 bases. V trimming: 0 bases; J trimming: 3 bases; junction bases outside the gene matches: 3. CDR3 length equals 16 residues. Germline V CDR1 and CDR2: MNHEY, SVGAGI. The CDR3, as DNA: TGTGCCAGCAGTTACTCGGGTAGCGGGAGGACAGATACGCAGTATTTT. Translating gives CASSYSGSGRTDTQYF.

This clonotype was recorded at least ten times. J is TRBJ2-1 and V is TRBV2; D ambiguous. CDR1 and CDR2 from the germline V gene are SNHLY and FYNNEI. The CDR3 is 13 residues long. The germline V and J ends were trimmed by 4 bases and 6 bases, with 10 bases remaining between them. CDR3: CASSVSHSNEQFF. The CDR3, as DNA: TGTGCCAGCAGTGTTTCACATAGCAATGAGCAGTTCTTC.

This clonotype was seen many times. The chain employs TRBV9 and TRBJ2-1; 11 nucleotides line up with TRBD2. CDR1 and CDR2 from the germline V gene are SGDLS and YYNGEE. The V and J ends lost 3 bases and 4 bases, in that order; junction bases with no gene match: 3. This CDR3 has 15 residues. DNA of the CDR3: TGTGCCAGCAGCGGGGGGACTAGCGGATACAATGAGCAGTTCTTC. Protein sequence: CASSGGTSGYNEQFF.

This clonotype was detected ten times or more. V is TRBV29-1 and J is TRBJ2-5, with 10 positions matching TRBD2. The length of the CDR3 is 14 residues. Germline V gene sequence: CDR1 SQVTM, CDR2 ANQGSEA. The junction had 8 bases not matched to a gene; V was cut back by 6 bases and J by 4 bases. In DNA, the CDR3 is TGCAGCGTGGAGAGCGGGAGGGCCTTAGAGACCCAGTACTTC. Translation: CSVESGRALETQYF.

This clonotype was counted ten times or more. The chain joins TRBV15 to TRBJ2-1; 10 bases map to TRBD2. With V trimmed by 6 bases and J by 2 bases, 1 base remained unmatched. The CDR3 is 14 amino acids. Germline loops: CDR1 LNHNV, CDR2 YYDKDF (reference sequence). The DNA for the CDR3 is TGTGCCACCAGGGGACTAGCGACCTACAATGAGCAGTTCTTC. Its translation: CATRGLATYNEQFF.